This T cell receptor beta chain was identified during a study of T cell responses to AZD1222 COVID-19 vaccine. Of note for this clone: Antigen: not known.

Libraries were prepared by immunoSEQ multiplex PCR; TCRdb keeps only in-frame clonotypes and omits some of them. The table has some 140,000 clones, roughly nine tenths seen once. General study findings and limits: Repertoire collection took place solely once the T cell response had peaked.

Material: peripheral blood, obtained on day 0 of MenACWY control vaccination. This receptor was obtained from an adult in good health.

The chain's CDR3 is CARSLEQSRDRGRGNTEAFF. The CDR3 bases are TGTGCCAGAAGCTTAGAGCAAAGTAGAGACAGGGGACGTGGGAACACTGAAGCTTTCTTT. This chain connects TRBV7-5 to TRBJ1-1; no check of the table's D call, TRBD1, against the DNA was made. TRBV7-5 is listed as a pseudogene. The CDR3 has 20 amino acids.